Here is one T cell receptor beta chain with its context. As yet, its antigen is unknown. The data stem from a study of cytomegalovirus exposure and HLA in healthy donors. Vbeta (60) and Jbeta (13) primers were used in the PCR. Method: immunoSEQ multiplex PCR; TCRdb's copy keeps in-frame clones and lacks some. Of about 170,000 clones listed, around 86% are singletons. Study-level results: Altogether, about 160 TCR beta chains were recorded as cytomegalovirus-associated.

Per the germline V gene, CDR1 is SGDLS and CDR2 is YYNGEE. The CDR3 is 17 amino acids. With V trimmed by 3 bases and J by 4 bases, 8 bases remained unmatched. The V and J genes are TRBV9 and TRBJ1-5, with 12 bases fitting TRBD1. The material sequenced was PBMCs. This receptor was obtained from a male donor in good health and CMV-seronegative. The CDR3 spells CASSAGQGALWNQPQHF. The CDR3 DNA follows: TGTGCCAGCAGCGCGGGACAGGGGGCTCTTTGGAATCAGCCCCAGCATTTT.